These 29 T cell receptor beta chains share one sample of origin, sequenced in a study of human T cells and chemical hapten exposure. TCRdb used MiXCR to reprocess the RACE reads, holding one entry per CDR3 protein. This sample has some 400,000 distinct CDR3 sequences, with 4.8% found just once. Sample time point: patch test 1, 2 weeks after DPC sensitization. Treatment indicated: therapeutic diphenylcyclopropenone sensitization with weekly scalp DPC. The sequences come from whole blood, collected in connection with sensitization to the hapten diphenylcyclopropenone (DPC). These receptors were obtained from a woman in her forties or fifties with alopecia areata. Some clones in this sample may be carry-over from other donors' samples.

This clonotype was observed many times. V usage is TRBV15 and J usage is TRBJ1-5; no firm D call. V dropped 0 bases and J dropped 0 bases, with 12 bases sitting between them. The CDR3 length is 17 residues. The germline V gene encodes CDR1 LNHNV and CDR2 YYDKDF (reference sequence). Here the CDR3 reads CATSRDPQAGSNQPQHF. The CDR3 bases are TGTGCCACCAGCAGAGATCCCCAGGCTGGTAGCAATCAGCCCCAGCATTTT. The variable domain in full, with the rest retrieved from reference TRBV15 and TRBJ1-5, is DAMVIQNPRYQVTQFGKPVTLSCSQTLNHNVMYWYQQKSSQAPKLLFHYYDKDFNNEADTPDNFQSRRPNTSFCFLDIRSPGLGDTAMYLCATSRDPQAGSNQPQHFGDGTRLSIL.

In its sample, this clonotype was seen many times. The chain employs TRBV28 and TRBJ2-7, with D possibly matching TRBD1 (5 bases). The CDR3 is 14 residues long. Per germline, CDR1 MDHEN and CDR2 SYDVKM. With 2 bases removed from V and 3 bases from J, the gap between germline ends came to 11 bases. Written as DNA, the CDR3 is TGTGCCAGCAGTTTACCCCAGACAGACTACGAGCAGTACTTC. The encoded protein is CASSLPQTDYEQYF.

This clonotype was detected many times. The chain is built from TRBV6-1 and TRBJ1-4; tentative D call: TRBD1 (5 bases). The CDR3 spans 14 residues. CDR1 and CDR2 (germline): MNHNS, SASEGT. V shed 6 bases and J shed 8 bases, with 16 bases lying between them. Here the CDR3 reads CASREGTGTEKLFF. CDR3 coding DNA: TGTGCCAGCAGGGAGGGGACTGGGACCGAAAAACTGTTTTTT.

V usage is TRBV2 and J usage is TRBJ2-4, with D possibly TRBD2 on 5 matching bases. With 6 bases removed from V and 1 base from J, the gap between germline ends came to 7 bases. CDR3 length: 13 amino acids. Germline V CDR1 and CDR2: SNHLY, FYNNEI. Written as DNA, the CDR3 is TGTGCCAGCAGACTAGTGGCCAAAAACATTCAGTACTTC. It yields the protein CASRLVAKNIQYF.

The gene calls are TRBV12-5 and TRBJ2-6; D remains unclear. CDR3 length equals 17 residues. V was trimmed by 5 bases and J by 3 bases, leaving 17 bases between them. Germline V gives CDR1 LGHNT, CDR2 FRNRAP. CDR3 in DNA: TGTGCTAGTGGTCCGACCCCCGAAAAGCGTGGGGCCAACGTCCTGACTTTC. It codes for CASGPTPEKRGANVLTF.

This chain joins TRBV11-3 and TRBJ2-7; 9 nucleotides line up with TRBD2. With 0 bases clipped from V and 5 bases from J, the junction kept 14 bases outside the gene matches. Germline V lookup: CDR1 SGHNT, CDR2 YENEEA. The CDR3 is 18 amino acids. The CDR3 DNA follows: TGTGCCAGCAGCTTAGAATGGGTCGCGGGGGGGCCCATCGACGAGCAGTACTTC. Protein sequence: CASSLEWVAGGPIDEQYF.

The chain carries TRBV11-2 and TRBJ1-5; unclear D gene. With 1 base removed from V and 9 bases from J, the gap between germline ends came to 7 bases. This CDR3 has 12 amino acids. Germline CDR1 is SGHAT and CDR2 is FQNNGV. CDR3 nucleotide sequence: TGTGCCAGCAGCTTAGGGCGGGCGCCCCAGCATTTT. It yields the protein CASSLGRAPQHF.

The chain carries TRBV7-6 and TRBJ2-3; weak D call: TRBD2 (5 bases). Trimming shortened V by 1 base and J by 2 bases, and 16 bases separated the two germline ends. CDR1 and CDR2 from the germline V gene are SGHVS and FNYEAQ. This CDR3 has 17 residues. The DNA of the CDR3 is TGTGCCAGCAGCTTAGGTGGTCTAGCTGTTGTCACAGATACGCAGTATTTT. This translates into CASSLGGLAVVTDTQYF.

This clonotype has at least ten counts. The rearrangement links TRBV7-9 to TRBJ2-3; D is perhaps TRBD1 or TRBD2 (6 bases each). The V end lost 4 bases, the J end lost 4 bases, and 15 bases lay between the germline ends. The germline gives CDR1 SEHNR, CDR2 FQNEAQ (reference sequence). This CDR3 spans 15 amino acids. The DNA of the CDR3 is TGTGCCAGCAGCTCTCTGGGGGGCAGCGCAGATACGCAGTATTTT. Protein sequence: CASSSLGGSADTQYF.

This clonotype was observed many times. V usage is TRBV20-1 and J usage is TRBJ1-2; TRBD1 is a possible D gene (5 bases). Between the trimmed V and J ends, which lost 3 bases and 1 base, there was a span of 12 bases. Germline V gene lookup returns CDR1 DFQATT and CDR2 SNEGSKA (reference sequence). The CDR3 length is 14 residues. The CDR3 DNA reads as TGCAGTGCTAGCCCGGGACCGGTTAACTATGGCTACACCTTC. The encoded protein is CSASPGPVNYGYTF.

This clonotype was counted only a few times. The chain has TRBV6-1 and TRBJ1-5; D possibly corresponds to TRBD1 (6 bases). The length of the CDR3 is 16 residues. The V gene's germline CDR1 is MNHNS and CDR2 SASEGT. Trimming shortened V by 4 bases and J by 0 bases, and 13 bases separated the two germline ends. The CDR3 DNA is TGTGCCAGCAGTGTCAGGGGCCCTTATAGCAATCAGCCCCAGCATTTT. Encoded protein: CASSVRGPYSNQPQHF.

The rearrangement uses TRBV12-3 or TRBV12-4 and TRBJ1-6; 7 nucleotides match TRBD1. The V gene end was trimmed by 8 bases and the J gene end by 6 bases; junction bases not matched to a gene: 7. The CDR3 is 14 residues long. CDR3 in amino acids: CASLGPGGNSPLHF. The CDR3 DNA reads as TGTGCCAGCCTTGGCCCAGGGGGTAATTCACCCCTCCACTTT.

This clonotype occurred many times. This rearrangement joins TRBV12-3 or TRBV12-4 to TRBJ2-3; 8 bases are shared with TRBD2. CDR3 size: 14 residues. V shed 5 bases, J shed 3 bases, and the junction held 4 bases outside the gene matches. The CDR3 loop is CASSSGGITDTQYF. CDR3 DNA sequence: TGTGCCAGCAGTAGCGGGGGAATAACAGATACGCAGTATTTT.

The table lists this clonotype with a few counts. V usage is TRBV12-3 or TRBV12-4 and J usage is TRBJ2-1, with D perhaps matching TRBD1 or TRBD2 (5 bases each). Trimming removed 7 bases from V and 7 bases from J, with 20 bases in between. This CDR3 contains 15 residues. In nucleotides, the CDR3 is TGTGCCAGCACCCTTACGGGGACCCCCGATAATGAGCAGTTCTTC. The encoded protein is CASTLTGTPDNEQFF.

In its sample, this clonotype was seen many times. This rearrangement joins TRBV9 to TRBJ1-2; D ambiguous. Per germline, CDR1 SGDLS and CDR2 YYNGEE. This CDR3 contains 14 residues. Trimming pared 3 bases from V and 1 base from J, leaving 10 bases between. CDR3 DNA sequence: TGTGCCAGCAGCGGGACGGAGTATAACTATGGCTACACCTTC. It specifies CASSGTEYNYGYTF.

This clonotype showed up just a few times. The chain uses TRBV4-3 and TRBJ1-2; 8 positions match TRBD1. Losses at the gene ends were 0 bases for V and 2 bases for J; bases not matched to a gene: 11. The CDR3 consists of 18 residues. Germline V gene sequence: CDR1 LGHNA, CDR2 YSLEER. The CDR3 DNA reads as TGCGCCAGCAGCCAAGATCCGGACAGGGTAAACATCAACTATGGCTACACCTTC. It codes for CASSQDPDRVNINYGYTF.

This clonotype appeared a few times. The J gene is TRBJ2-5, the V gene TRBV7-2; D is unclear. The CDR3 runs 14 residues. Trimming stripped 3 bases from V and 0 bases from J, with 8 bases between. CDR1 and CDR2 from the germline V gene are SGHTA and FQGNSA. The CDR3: CASSLDPYQETQYF. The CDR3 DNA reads TGTGCCAGCAGCTTGGATCCGTACCAAGAGACCCAGTACTTC.

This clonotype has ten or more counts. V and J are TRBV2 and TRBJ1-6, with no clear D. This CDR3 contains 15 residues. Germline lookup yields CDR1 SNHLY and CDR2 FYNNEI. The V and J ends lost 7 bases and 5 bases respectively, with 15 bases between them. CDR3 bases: TGTGCCAGCAATGCCAGAATAGGGAATAATTCACCCCTCCACTTT. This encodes CASNARIGNNSPLHF.

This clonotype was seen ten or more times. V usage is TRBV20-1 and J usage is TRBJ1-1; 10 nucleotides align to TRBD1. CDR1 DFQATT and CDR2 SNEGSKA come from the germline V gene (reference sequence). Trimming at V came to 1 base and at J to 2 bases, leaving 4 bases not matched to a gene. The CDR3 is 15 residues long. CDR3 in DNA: TGCAGTGCTAGAGGGACAGGGGGATCTAACACTGAAGCTTTCTTT. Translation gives CSARGTGGSNTEAFF.

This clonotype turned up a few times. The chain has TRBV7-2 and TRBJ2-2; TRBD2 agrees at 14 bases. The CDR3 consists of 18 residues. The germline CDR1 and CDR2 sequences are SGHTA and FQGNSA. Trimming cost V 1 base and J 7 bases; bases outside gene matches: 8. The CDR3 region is CASSLDGGLAGVSGELFF. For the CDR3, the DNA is TGTGCCAGCAGCTTAGATGGGGGACTAGCGGGAGTAAGCGGGGAGCTGTTTTTT.

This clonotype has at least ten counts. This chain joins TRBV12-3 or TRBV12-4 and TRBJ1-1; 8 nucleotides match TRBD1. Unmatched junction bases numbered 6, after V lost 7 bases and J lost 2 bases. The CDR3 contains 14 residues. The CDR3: CASIYPGGNTEAFF. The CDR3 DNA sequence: TGTGCCAGCATTTACCCAGGGGGCAACACTGAAGCTTTCTTT.

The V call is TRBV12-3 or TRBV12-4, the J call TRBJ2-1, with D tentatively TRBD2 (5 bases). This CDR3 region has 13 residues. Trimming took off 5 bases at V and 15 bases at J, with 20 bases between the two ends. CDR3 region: CASSPPGILALFF. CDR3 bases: TGTGCCAGCAGTCCCCCGGGAATACTGGCTCTGTTCTTC.

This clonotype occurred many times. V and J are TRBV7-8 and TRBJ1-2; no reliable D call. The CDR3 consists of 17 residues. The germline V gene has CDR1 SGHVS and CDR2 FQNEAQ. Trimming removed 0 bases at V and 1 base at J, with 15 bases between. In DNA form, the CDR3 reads TGTGCCAGCAGCTTAGCGCTTCACGCGGGTTATAACTATGGCTACACCTTC. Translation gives CASSLALHAGYNYGYTF.

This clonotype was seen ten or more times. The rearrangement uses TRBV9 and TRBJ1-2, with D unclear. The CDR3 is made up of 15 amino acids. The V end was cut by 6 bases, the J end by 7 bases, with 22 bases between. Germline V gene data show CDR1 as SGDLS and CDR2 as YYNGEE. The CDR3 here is CASNSPGRIQLGYTF. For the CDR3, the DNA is TGTGCCAGCAATAGCCCCGGACGGATCCAACTTGGCTACACCTTC.

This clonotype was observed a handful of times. The CDR3 DNA reads TGTGCCAGCAGCTTGGAGACAGGGTTATTCTACGAGCAGTACTTC. As protein: CASSLETGLFYEQYF. The rearrangement uses TRBV5-5 and TRBJ2-7; 7 bases are a match to TRBD1. Trimming at V came to 0 bases and at J to 3 bases, leaving 6 bases not matched to a gene. The CDR3 length is 15 residues. Germline V gene data show CDR1 as SGHKS and CDR2 as YYEKEE (reference sequence).

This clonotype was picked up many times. The CDR3 here is CASSSQAPFGYTF. In DNA, the CDR3 is TGTGCCAGCAGCTCGCAGGCCCCTTTTGGCTACACCTTC. The chain carries TRBV7-8 and TRBJ1-2; D is unresolved. Looked up from germline, CDR1 is SGHVS and CDR2 is FQNEAQ. V lost 4 bases, J lost 7 bases, and 13 bases lay in between. The CDR3 runs to 13 residues.

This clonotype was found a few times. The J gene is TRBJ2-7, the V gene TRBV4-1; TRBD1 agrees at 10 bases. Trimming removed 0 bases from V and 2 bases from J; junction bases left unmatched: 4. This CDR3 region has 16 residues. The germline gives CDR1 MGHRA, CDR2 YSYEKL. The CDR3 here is CASSQDGQGGTYEQYF. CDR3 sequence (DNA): TGCGCCAGCAGCCAAGATGGACAGGGGGGGACCTACGAGCAGTACTTC.

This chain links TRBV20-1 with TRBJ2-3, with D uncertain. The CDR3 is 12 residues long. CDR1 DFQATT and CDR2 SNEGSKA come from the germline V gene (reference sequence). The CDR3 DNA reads TGCACCGCTACCGTAGGCACAGATACGCAGTATTTT. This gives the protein CTATVGTDTQYF.

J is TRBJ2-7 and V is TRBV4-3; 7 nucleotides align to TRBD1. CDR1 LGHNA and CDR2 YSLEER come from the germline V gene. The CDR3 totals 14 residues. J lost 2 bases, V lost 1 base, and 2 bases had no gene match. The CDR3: CASSQARGPYEQYF. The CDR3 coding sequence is TGCGCCAGCAGCCAAGCTAGGGGGCCCTACGAGCAGTACTTC.